This is a list of T cell receptor beta chains from one sample in a study of T cells in localized non-small cell lung cancer. Sequencing was performed with immunoSEQ multiplex PCR; in TCRdb, only in-frame clones are kept and a portion is missing. Of 30,000 to 40,000 clones listed, roughly three quarters were seen once; the top ten hold approximately 33%. The source material was peripheral blood, sampled before any cancer treatment. The receptors come from a male donor at least 60 years old with stage II squamous cell lung carcinoma. Both conserved end residues are part of each CDR3. The order of the fields is D gene, clone size, V gene, J gene, CDR3 DNA, CDR3 protein. The D gene is left open where the match is weak. Clone size is shown for a subset of rows, as once, few, many or a class of expanded clone.

d_call: TRBD1; clone_size: -; v_call: TRBV19; j_call: TRBJ1-5; cdr3_nt: TGTGCCAGTAGTATCGACAGGGAATCCAATCAGCCCCAGCATTTT; cdr3_aa: CASSIDRESNQPQHF
d_call: TRBD2; clone_size: -; v_call: TRBV7-9; j_call: TRBJ2-2; cdr3_nt: TGTGCCAGCAGCTTATTGGGAGGGAGAAATACCGGGGAGCTGTTTTTT; cdr3_aa: CASSLLGGRNTGELFF
d_call: -; clone_size: once; v_call: TRBV5-6; j_call: TRBJ2-7; cdr3_nt: TGTGCCAGCAGCTCTGTTGACTGGGGAAGCTCCTACGAGCAGTACTTC; cdr3_aa: CASSSVDWGSSYEQYF
d_call: TRBD1; clone_size: -; v_call: TRBV18; j_call: TRBJ2-1; cdr3_nt: TGTGCCAGCTCACCATTACAGGGGTTTGATGAGCAGTTCTTC; cdr3_aa: CASSPLQGFDEQFF
d_call: TRBD1; clone_size: -; v_call: TRBV5-1; j_call: TRBJ2-3; cdr3_nt: TGCGCCAGCAGCTCAACCGGACAGGGCACAGATACGCAGTATTTT; cdr3_aa: CASSSTGQGTDTQYF
d_call: -; clone_size: -; v_call: TRBV7-3; j_call: TRBJ2-7; cdr3_nt: TGTGCCAGCAGCTTAGGGGCAAACAGAGGCCACGAGCAGTACTTC; cdr3_aa: CASSLGANRGHEQYF
d_call: TRBD2; clone_size: -; v_call: TRBV5-6; j_call: TRBJ2-7; cdr3_nt: TGTGCCAGCAGCTCCAGGACTAGAGAAGCCTACGAGCAGTACTTC; cdr3_aa: CASSSRTREAYEQYF
d_call: TRBD1; clone_size: few; v_call: TRBV30; j_call: TRBJ2-7; cdr3_nt: TGTGCCTGGAGTGTTGACAGGGGAACCGAGCAGTACTTC; cdr3_aa: CAWSVDRGTEQYF
d_call: TRBD2; clone_size: few; v_call: TRBV5-1; j_call: TRBJ2-1; cdr3_nt: TGCGCCAGCAGCTTGGAGGCTAGCGGAAGCTACAATGAGCAGTTCTTC; cdr3_aa: CASSLEASGSYNEQFF
d_call: TRBD2; clone_size: -; v_call: TRBV5-6; j_call: TRBJ2-7; cdr3_nt: TGTGCCAGCAGCCAAGGCGGTAGCGGGCCCTCCTACGAGCAGTACTTC; cdr3_aa: CASSQGGSGPSYEQYF
d_call: -; clone_size: -; v_call: TRBV5-1; j_call: TRBJ1-6; cdr3_nt: TGCGCCAGCAGCTTGGCGGGGGGGGCGAGCAATTCACCCCTCCACTTT; cdr3_aa: CASSLAGGASNSPLHF
d_call: -; clone_size: -; v_call: TRBV11-2; j_call: TRBJ1-2; cdr3_nt: TGTGCCAGCAGCTTAGTTCCAGGGAATGGCTACACCTTC; cdr3_aa: CASSLVPGNGYTF
d_call: -; clone_size: few; v_call: TRBV18; j_call: TRBJ1-1; cdr3_nt: TGTGCCAGCTCACGGGGAGGGGGGGACACTGAAGCTTTCTTT; cdr3_aa: CASSRGGGDTEAFF
d_call: -; clone_size: -; v_call: TRBV5-1; j_call: TRBJ1-1; cdr3_nt: TGCGCCAGCAGATTACAAGCCAACACTGAAGCTTTCTTT; cdr3_aa: CASRLQANTEAFF
d_call: -; clone_size: -; v_call: TRBV6-4; j_call: TRBJ1-2; cdr3_nt: TGTGCCAGCAGTGGGGGCTATGGCTACACCTTC; cdr3_aa: CASSGGYGYTF
d_call: -; clone_size: -; v_call: TRBV5-5; j_call: TRBJ2-7; cdr3_nt: TGTGCCAGCAGCTTGAGGCGGGTGAGCTCCTACGAGCAGTACTTC; cdr3_aa: CASSLRRVSSYEQYF
d_call: TRBD1; clone_size: -; v_call: TRBV5-1; j_call: TRBJ2-5; cdr3_nt: TGCGCCAGCAGACTACAGGGGTCGCAAGAGACCCAGTACTTC; cdr3_aa: CASRLQGSQETQYF
d_call: -; clone_size: -; v_call: TRBV5-3; j_call: TRBJ2-7; cdr3_nt: TGTGCCAGCAGCGCCAGACAGCCCACCGAGGAGCAGTACTTC; cdr3_aa: CASSARQPTEEQYF
d_call: TRBD1; clone_size: -; v_call: TRBV5-1; j_call: TRBJ1-2; cdr3_nt: TGCGCCAGCAGCTTAAACCCGGGACAGGGGTTGGGTGGCTACACCTTC; cdr3_aa: CASSLNPGQGLGGYTF
d_call: -; clone_size: -; v_call: TRBV5-6; j_call: TRBJ1-6; cdr3_nt: TGTGCCAGCAGCATCAGGGCGGGGAGGCGTAATTCACCCCTCCACTTT; cdr3_aa: CASSIRAGRRNSPLHF
d_call: -; clone_size: -; v_call: TRBV7-2; j_call: TRBJ1-2; cdr3_nt: TGTGCCAGCAGCTTAGCGGGGACCTATGGCTACACCTTC; cdr3_aa: CASSLAGTYGYTF
d_call: TRBD1; clone_size: -; v_call: TRBV6-1; j_call: TRBJ1-2; cdr3_nt: TGTGCCAGCAGTGAAGGGCAGGGGGCTATCTATGGCTACACCTTC; cdr3_aa: CASSEGQGAIYGYTF
d_call: -; clone_size: few; v_call: TRBV6-5; j_call: TRBJ1-5; cdr3_nt: TGTGCCAGCAGCCGACAGGCCTTTAGCAATCAGCCCCAGCATTTT; cdr3_aa: CASSRQAFSNQPQHF
d_call: -; clone_size: -; v_call: TRBV5-1; j_call: TRBJ2-2; cdr3_nt: TGCGCCAGCAGCTTGGGGCAGGGGAACACCGGGGAGCTGTTTTTT; cdr3_aa: CASSLGQGNTGELFF
d_call: -; clone_size: -; v_call: TRBV5-1; j_call: TRBJ1-4; cdr3_nt: TGCGCCAGCAGCTTGGAAGCCGGGTTGAAGGAAAAACTGTTTTTT; cdr3_aa: CASSLEAGLKEKLFF
d_call: -; clone_size: -; v_call: TRBV6-5; j_call: TRBJ2-7; cdr3_nt: TGTGCCAGCAAAGAGGGTCCAGCGGACGAGCAGTACTTC; cdr3_aa: CASKEGPADEQYF
d_call: TRBD1; clone_size: -; v_call: TRBV6-5; j_call: TRBJ1-2; cdr3_nt: TGTGCCAGCAGGCCTCCGGGACAGAACTATGGCTACACCTTC; cdr3_aa: CASRPPGQNYGYTF
d_call: TRBD1; clone_size: -; v_call: TRBV7-3; j_call: TRBJ1-1; cdr3_nt: TGTGCCAGCAGCTTAGACAGGGACACTGAAGCTTTCTTT; cdr3_aa: CASSLDRDTEAFF
d_call: -; clone_size: -; v_call: TRBV21-1; j_call: TRBJ1-1; cdr3_nt: TGTGCCAGCAGCAGAAAATGGGACAGGCGGAACACTGAAGCTTTCTTT; cdr3_aa: CASSRKWDRRNTEAFF
d_call: -; clone_size: -; v_call: TRBV6-5; j_call: TRBJ2-1; cdr3_nt: TGTGCCAGCAGTTACTCCTGGGAGAATGAGCAGTTCTTC; cdr3_aa: CASSYSWENEQFF
d_call: TRBD2; clone_size: -; v_call: TRBV10-2; j_call: TRBJ2-7; cdr3_nt: TGCGCCAGCAGCGGGGGGGATCTTTCCTACGAGCAGTACTTC; cdr3_aa: CASSGGDLSYEQYF
d_call: -; clone_size: -; v_call: TRBV7-9; j_call: TRBJ2-3; cdr3_nt: TGTGCCAGCAGCTTTAGGGGGTCAGATACGCAGTATTTT; cdr3_aa: CASSFRGSDTQYF
d_call: -; clone_size: -; v_call: TRBV5-4; j_call: TRBJ2-7; cdr3_nt: TGTGCCAGCAGCCCATCAGCCCGGGGCACCTACGAGCAGTACTTC; cdr3_aa: CASSPSARGTYEQYF
d_call: -; clone_size: -; v_call: TRBV13; j_call: TRBJ1-2; cdr3_nt: TGTGCCAGCAGCTTATTTTCTTCTGTGAGCTATGGCTACACCTTC; cdr3_aa: CASSLFSSVSYGYTF
d_call: -; clone_size: -; v_call: TRBV6-5; j_call: TRBJ1-5; cdr3_nt: TGCGCCAGCACCCAGGGGAGCAATCAGCCCCAGCATTTT; cdr3_aa: CASTQGSNQPQHF
d_call: -; clone_size: -; v_call: TRBV19; j_call: TRBJ1-2; cdr3_nt: TGTGCCAGTAGTAACCGGGCAACGGGGGACTATGGCTACACCTTC; cdr3_aa: CASSNRATGDYGYTF
d_call: TRBD1; clone_size: few; v_call: TRBV2; j_call: TRBJ2-2; cdr3_nt: TGTGCCAGCAGCGGGACAGAGAACACCGGGGAGCTGTTTTTT; cdr3_aa: CASSGTENTGELFF
d_call: -; clone_size: -; v_call: TRBV11-2; j_call: TRBJ2-3; cdr3_nt: TGTGCCAGCAGCTCAGGGGCCCCATCCACAGATACGCAGTATTTT; cdr3_aa: CASSSGAPSTDTQYF
d_call: TRBD2; clone_size: -; v_call: TRBV5-4; j_call: TRBJ2-7; cdr3_nt: TGTGCCAGCAGCTTCGGACTAGCGGGAGACGACGAGCAGTACTTC; cdr3_aa: CASSFGLAGDDEQYF